This T cell receptor beta chain was retrieved from a study of shared clonotypes between healthy human individuals. Remarks on this clone: What it binds is unknown. Other DNA sequences within the sample encode an identical CDR3.

From germline, CDR1 is SGHRS and CDR2 YFSETQ. The CDR3 contains 12 residues. V dropped 0 bases and J dropped 4 bases, with 5 bases sitting between them. Only Caucasian adults living in Nashville, Tennessee made up the donor group. Splitting the CD4+ cells yielded a CD45RA+ naive subset and a CD45RA-negative memory subset. Overall study results and limits: Tissues were not sampled, only blood, and their repertoires likely differ.

Every immunoSEQ plate was one replicate of a subset's evenly spread DNA. Assay used: immunoSEQ multiplex PCR; TCRdb lists only in-frame clones, some missing. Seen here are roughly 520,000 clones, approximately 95% observed once, and the top ten hold nearly 0.065%. The V gene is TRBV5-1, the J gene TRBJ2-7, with unresolved D. The sequence came from a woman in her thirties in good health. Material for sequencing was naive CD4+ T cells sorted from blood. Subset denoted: CD45RA+ positively selected. CDR3 nucleotides: TGCGCCAGCAGCTTGGTCGGATACGAGCAGTACTTC. It is translated as CASSLVGYEQYF.